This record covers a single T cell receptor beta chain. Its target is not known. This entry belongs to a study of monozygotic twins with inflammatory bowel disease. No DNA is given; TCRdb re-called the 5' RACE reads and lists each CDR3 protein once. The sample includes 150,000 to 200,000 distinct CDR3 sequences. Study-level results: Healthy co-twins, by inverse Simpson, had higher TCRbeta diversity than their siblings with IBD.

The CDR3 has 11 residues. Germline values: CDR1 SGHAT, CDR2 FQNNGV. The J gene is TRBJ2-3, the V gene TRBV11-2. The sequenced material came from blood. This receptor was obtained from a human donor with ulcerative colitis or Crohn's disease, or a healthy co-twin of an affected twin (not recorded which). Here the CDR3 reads CASSLMDTQYF.